This T cell receptor beta chain is drawn from a study of T cell responses to AZD1222 COVID-19 vaccine. Looked up from germline, CDR1 is SGHRS and CDR2 is YFSETQ. This CDR3 is built from 16 residues. V shed 4 bases, J shed 3 bases, and the junction held 11 bases outside the gene matches. The assay was immunoSEQ multiplex PCR, and TCRdb's table has in-frame clones only and misses some. The data contain around 190,000 clones, almost 90% of them singletons. Findings and caveats of the study: Donors were mostly white British, more females; clonal diversity possibly underestimated. Seropositive status at baseline applied to only six AZD1222 recipients. Vaccine-associated CD4 TCRs ranged over spike, dominating at 160-218 and 743-854.

Note on this clone: Its antigen is undetermined.

This TCR was sampled from an adult who received the AZD1222 COVID-19 vaccine. The chain has TRBV5-1 and TRBJ2-7; 9 nucleotides match TRBD1. The source was peripheral blood, collected 28 days after the second AZD1222 dose. CDR3 loop: CASSDKDRGGDYEQYF. The CDR3 DNA is TGCGCCAGCAGCGACAAGGACAGGGGAGGGGACTACGAGCAGTACTTC.